This record concerns one TCR beta chain sequence. Its antigen is not identified. The sample comes from a study of cytomegalovirus exposure and HLA in healthy donors. Study observations and caveats: Associated with cytomegalovirus, according to the listing, were 150 to 200 TCR beta chains.

Measured with immunoSEQ multiplex PCR; TCRdb has only the in-frame clones, and not every one. This table holds roughly 200,000 clones, about 81% found once. Trimming took 4 bases from V and 4 from J, leaving 22 bases between them. Germline V gives CDR1 SGHVS, CDR2 FQNEAQ. The CDR3 totals 17 residues. The receptor was isolated from a woman younger than 45 in good health and CMV-seronegative. Specimen: PBMCs. V and J are TRBV7-8 and TRBJ1-1, with D unclear. The CDR3 bases are TGTGCCAGCAGCTCTCCCGCAGCGGGAGGATTAGGCACTGAAGCTTTCTTT. Protein product: CASSSPAAGGLGTEAFF.